The 21 T cell receptor beta chains in this list originate from one sample, sequenced in a study of T cells of healthy individuals. TCRdb re-called the 5' RACE reads through MiXCR, storing one row per CDR3 protein. The sample consists of about 96,000 distinct CDR3 sequences, 15% to 20% of them appearing once. Receptors were obtained from a human donor in good health.

This clonotype was counted many times. The V call is TRBV7-9, the J call TRBJ2-7; perhaps D is TRBD1 or TRBD2 (5 bases each). This CDR3 is 15 amino acids long. V was cut by 5 bases and J by 8 bases, with 22 bases left in between. Germline assignment: CDR1 SEHNR and CDR2 FQNEAQ (reference sequence). CDR3: CASSPRDGATSKQYF. The DNA of the CDR3 is TGTGCCAGCAGCCCAAGGGACGGAGCTACGAGTAAGCAGTACTTC.

The chain links TRBV6-1 to TRBJ1-5; D gene uncertain. This CDR3 is built from 14 residues. Trimming removed 5 bases from V and 5 bases from J, with 13 bases in between. Germline CDR1 reads MNHNS; CDR2 reads SASEGT. CDR3 in amino acids: CASSLLREDQPQHF. The CDR3 DNA follows: TGTGCCAGCAGTCTTTTAAGGGAGGATCAGCCCCAGCATTTT.

This clonotype was seen repeatedly, ten times or more. The chain employs TRBV7-9 and TRBJ2-3, with D maybe TRBD2 (5 bases). The CDR3 contains 15 residues. V dropped 5 bases and J dropped 5 bases, with 17 bases sitting between them. Germline-derived CDR1 and CDR2 are SEHNR and FQNEAQ (reference sequence). The CDR3 spells CASSMGGRARDTQYF. The CDR3 DNA reads TGTGCCAGCAGCATGGGTGGGAGAGCCCGAGATACGCAGTATTTT.

The chain recombines TRBV6-2 or TRBV6-3 with TRBJ2-4, with 9 bases lining up with TRBD2. The CDR3 spans 16 residues. Trimming cost V 6 bases and J 1 base; bases outside gene matches: 7. The germline V gene encodes CDR1 MNHEY and CDR2 SVGEGT. For the CDR3, the DNA is TGTGCCAGCAGCCCCCGCGGACTAGCGGCCAAAAACATTCAGTACTTC. Translated, it gives CASSPRGLAAKNIQYF.

This clonotype was counted ten times or more. The chain employs TRBV10-3 and TRBJ2-1, with TRBD1 identical over 9 bases. J gave up 8 bases and V 6 bases, and 8 bases lay outside the gene matches. The CDR3 sequence is 14 residues long. Germline-derived CDR1 and CDR2 are ENHRY and SYGVKD. The DNA of the CDR3 is TGTGCCATCAGACCTGACAGGGGGGAGGATGAGCAGTTCTTC. This gives the protein CAIRPDRGEDEQFF.

This clonotype was observed a handful of times. The V and J genes are TRBV4-3 and TRBJ2-7; a possible D gene is TRBD2 (5 bases). This CDR3 is 13 amino acids long. Germline V gives CDR1 LGHNA, CDR2 YSLEER. V lost 0 bases and J lost 5, with 8 bases in between. The CDR3: CASSQDNGNEQYF. DNA for the CDR3: TGCGCCAGCAGCCAAGATAACGGGAACGAGCAGTACTTC.

This clonotype has at least ten counts. The chain employs TRBV4-3 and TRBJ1-2; no firm D call. This CDR3 spans 17 amino acids. In germline, CDR1 is LGHNA, CDR2 YSLEER. V was shortened by 1 base and J by 2 bases, with 17 bases between the two germline ends. CDR3 bases: TGCGCCAGCAGCCAAGCTCAAAACCGGGAAATCAACTATGGCTACACCTTC. This gives the protein CASSQAQNREINYGYTF.

The V and J genes are TRBV7-2 and TRBJ2-2; D is possibly TRBD2 (6 bases). Germline CDR1 is SGHTA and CDR2 is FQGNSA. The CDR3 loop spans 13 amino acids. Trimming stripped 0 bases from V and 13 bases from J, with 12 bases between. The CDR3, as DNA: TGTGCCAGCAGCTTAGCGATGCGGGGAGGGCTGTTTTTT. Residues: CASSLAMRGGLFF. Combining the CDR3 with reference TRBV7-2 and TRBJ2-2 gives the whole variable domain GAGVSQSPSNKVTEKGKDVELRCDPISGHTALYWYRQSLGQGLEFLIYFQGNSAPDKSGLPSDRFSAERTGGSVSTLTIQRTQQEDSAVYLCASSLAMRGGLFFGEGSRLTVL.

This clonotype was seen a few times. The V gene is TRBV30, the J gene TRBJ2-3; TRBD2 is a possible D gene (7 bases). V was trimmed by 5 bases and J by 3 bases, leaving 12 bases between them. This CDR3 is 13 amino acids long. Germline values: CDR1 GTSNPN, CDR2 SVGIG (reference sequence). CDR3 in DNA: TGTGCCTGGGAGGGGGGGGGAACAGATACGCAGTATTTT. Encoded protein: CAWEGGGTDTQYF.

The chain combines TRBV7-2 with TRBJ2-1; 14 bases are shared with TRBD2. The trim removed 0 bases at V and 0 bases at J, leaving 7 bases unmatched. The CDR3 contains 20 residues. Per germline, CDR1 SGHTA and CDR2 FQGNSA. CDR3 sequence reads: CASSLAIKGTSGSSYNEQFF. CDR3 nucleotide sequence: TGTGCCAGCAGCTTAGCCATCAAGGGGACTAGCGGGAGCTCCTACAATGAGCAGTTCTTC.

This clonotype was counted many times. V is TRBV6-1 and J is TRBJ2-2; 9 bases align to TRBD2. CDR3 size: 14 residues. CDR1 MNHNS and CDR2 SASEGT come from the germline V gene. The J segment lost 3 bases and the V segment lost 4 bases, leaving 0 bases of the junction unmatched. The CDR3 DNA follows: TGTGCCAGCAGTGTAGCGGGAGACACCGGGGAGCTGTTTTTT. Its translation is CASSVAGDTGELFF.

This clonotype has just a few counts. The gene calls are TRBV18 and TRBJ2-6, with D possibly TRBD1 on 5 matching bases. The CDR3 has 18 residues. The ends were cut back, 3 bases at V and 2 bases at J, with 17 bases in the middle. In germline, CDR1 is KGHSH, CDR2 LQKENI. The CDR3 loop reads CASSPHQLGQAGANVLTF. CDR3 in DNA: TGTGCCAGCTCACCCCACCAACTTGGACAAGCTGGGGCCAACGTCCTGACTTTC.

This clonotype was recorded at least ten times. The chain has TRBV5-1 and TRBJ1-5; D call uncertain. The CDR3 runs to 13 residues. V lost 0 bases, J lost 5 bases, and 6 bases lay in between. The germline V gene encodes CDR1 SGHRS and CDR2 YFSETQ. CDR3 region: CASSLAPDQPQHF. CDR3 DNA: TGCGCCAGCAGCTTGGCTCCCGATCAGCCCCAGCATTTT. The variable domain in full, with the rest retrieved from reference TRBV5-1 and TRBJ1-5, is KAGVTQTPRYLIKTRGQQVTLSCSPISGHRSVSWYQQTPGQGLQFLFEYFSETQRNKGNFPGRFSGRQFSNSRSEMNVSTLELGDSALYLCASSLAPDQPQHFGDGTRLSIL.

Points on this clonotype: Possible read error: a much larger clone is one base away. V usage is TRBV29-1 and J usage is TRBJ2-5, with a tentative D call TRBD1 (6 bases). Germline V gene sequence: CDR1 SQVTM, CDR2 ANQGSEA. The CDR3 loop spans 12 amino acids. In nucleotides, the CDR3 is TGCAGCGTTGATACAGGGCCGAAGACCGAGTACTTC. It specifies CSVDTGPKTEYF.

This clonotype appeared many times. The chain joins TRBV18 to TRBJ1-1; D is unclear. V lost 2 bases and J 0 bases, leaving 4 bases between the germline ends. This CDR3 is built from 13 residues. Germline V gene lookup returns CDR1 KGHSH and CDR2 LQKENI. The CDR3 DNA is TGTGCCAGCTCACCAGAGATGAACACTGAAGCTTTCTTT. The encoded protein is CASSPEMNTEAFF.

This sequence joins TRBV4-3 and TRBJ1-1, with D unresolved. This CDR3 spans 13 amino acids. From germline, CDR1 is LGHNA and CDR2 YSLEER. V was shortened by 3 bases and J by 0 bases, with 5 bases between the two germline ends. The CDR3 loop reads CASSHALNTEAFF. The CDR3 DNA follows: TGCGCCAGCAGCCACGCTCTGAACACTGAAGCTTTCTTT.

This clonotype was seen a handful of times. Here the CDR3 reads CSARDLRGLEGYTF. DNA of the CDR3: TGCAGTGCTAGAGATCTCAGGGGGCTAGAGGGCTACACCTTC. J is TRBJ1-2 and V is TRBV20-1; the match to TRBD1 covers 8 bases. Germline V gene sequence: CDR1 DFQATT, CDR2 SNEGSKA (reference sequence). V was pared by 0 bases and J by 8 bases, with 8 bases of the junction left unmatched. CDR3 length: 14 amino acids.

The J gene is TRBJ2-4, the V gene TRBV6-2 or TRBV6-3, with a weak D call TRBD1 (6 bases). The V and J ends lost 2 bases and 13 bases respectively, with 15 bases between them. Germline V CDR1 and CDR2: MNHEY, SVGEGT. CDR3 length: 13 amino acids. The CDR3 DNA reads as TGTGCCAGCAGTTACCAGGGGTCCGTGTTCCAGTACTTC. Its translation: CASSYQGSVFQYF.

The rearrangement joins TRBV6-2 or TRBV6-3 to TRBJ2-5; weak D call: TRBD1 (6 bases). Trimming cost V 2 bases and J 5 bases, with 18 bases left between them. Germline-derived CDR1 and CDR2 are MNHEY and SVGEGT. The CDR3 is 16 residues long. CDR3 nucleotide sequence: TGTGCCAGCAGTTACCCCATGGGGGCAGTTGATGAGACCCAGTACTTC. Translation: CASSYPMGAVDETQYF.

This clonotype was recorded a few times. The chain has TRBV4-3 and TRBJ1-4; D gene ambiguous. Trimming took 0 bases from V and 10 from J, leaving 12 bases between them. CDR3 size: 14 residues. Germline V lookup: CDR1 LGHNA, CDR2 YSLEER. The CDR3 spells CASSQDFSDGKLFF. The CDR3 nucleotides read TGCGCCAGCAGCCAAGATTTTTCTGATGGAAAACTGTTTTTT.

The chain carries TRBV28 and TRBJ1-1; D ambiguous. The CDR3 is 12 amino acids. With 5 bases removed from V and 5 bases from J, the gap between germline ends came to 9 bases. Germline V lookup: CDR1 MDHEN, CDR2 SYDVKM. DNA of the CDR3: TGTGCCAGCAGTGCCTATCGGACTGAAGCTTTCTTT. As protein: CASSAYRTEAFF.